The source of this T cell receptor (beta chain) is a study of monozygotic twins with inflammatory bowel disease. The CDR3 loop spans 13 amino acids. Per germline, CDR1 MRHNA and CDR2 SNTAGT. Investigators made cDNA in eight separate reactions per sample. From the 5' RACE reads, TCRdb lists one entry per CDR3 protein and no DNA. In all, the sample yields over 110,000 distinct CDR3 sequences. This TCR derives from a human donor with ulcerative colitis or Crohn's disease, or a healthy co-twin of an affected twin (not recorded which). Source material: blood. The rearrangement joins TRBV6-4 to TRBJ2-1. Here the CDR3 reads CASSDSGHNEQFF.